This TCR beta chain comes out of a study of shared clonotypes between healthy human individuals. CDR1 MNHNY and CDR2 SVGAGI come from the germline V gene (reference sequence). The CDR3 covers 15 residues. The V and J ends lost 7 bases and 2 bases respectively, with 18 bases between them. Here immunoSEQ multiplex PCR was the method, and the copy in TCRdb shows in-frame clones only, minus some. The sample has 2 million to 2.5 million clones, approximately 95% seen once. This TCR derives from a man aged 18 to 30 in good health. V gene TRBV6-6 combines with J gene TRBJ2-7; D ambiguous. The sequencing input was naive CD4+ T cells sorted from blood. As for subset: CD45RA+ positively selected. CDR3 amino acids: CASTLPGRWPYEQYF. In nucleotides, the CDR3 is TGTGCCAGCACCTTACCTGGCAGGTGGCCCTACGAGCAGTACTTC.